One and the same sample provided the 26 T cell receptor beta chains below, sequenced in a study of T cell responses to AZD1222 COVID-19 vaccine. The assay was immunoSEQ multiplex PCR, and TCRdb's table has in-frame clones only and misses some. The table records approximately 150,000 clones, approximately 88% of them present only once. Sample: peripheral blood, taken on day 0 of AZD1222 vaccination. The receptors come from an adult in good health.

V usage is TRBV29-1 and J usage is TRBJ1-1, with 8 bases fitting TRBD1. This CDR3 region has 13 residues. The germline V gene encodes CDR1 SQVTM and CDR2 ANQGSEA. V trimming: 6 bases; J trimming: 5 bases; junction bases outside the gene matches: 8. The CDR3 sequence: CSVLQGDWTEAFF. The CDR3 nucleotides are TGCAGCGTCCTACAGGGGGATTGGACTGAAGCTTTCTTT.

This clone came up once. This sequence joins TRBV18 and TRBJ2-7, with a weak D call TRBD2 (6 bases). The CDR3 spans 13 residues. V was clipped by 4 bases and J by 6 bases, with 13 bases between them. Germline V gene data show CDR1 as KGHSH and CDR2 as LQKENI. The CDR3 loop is CASSLGGAAEQYF. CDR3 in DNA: TGTGCCAGCTCACTGGGAGGAGCGGCCGAGCAGTACTTC.

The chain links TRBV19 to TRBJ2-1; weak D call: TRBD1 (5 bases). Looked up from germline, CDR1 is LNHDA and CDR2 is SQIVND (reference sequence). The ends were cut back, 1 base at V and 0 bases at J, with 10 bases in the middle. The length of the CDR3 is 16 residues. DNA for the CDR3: TGTGCCAGTAGTATAGCACACAGGAGCTCCTACAATGAGCAGTTCTTC. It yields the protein CASSIAHRSSYNEQFF.

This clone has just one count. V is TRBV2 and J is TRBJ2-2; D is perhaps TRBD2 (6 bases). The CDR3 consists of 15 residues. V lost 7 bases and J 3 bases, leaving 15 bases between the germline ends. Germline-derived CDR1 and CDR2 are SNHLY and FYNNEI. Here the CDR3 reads CASKGSSGYTGELFF. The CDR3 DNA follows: TGTGCCAGCAAAGGGTCGAGCGGGTACACCGGGGAGCTGTTTTTT.

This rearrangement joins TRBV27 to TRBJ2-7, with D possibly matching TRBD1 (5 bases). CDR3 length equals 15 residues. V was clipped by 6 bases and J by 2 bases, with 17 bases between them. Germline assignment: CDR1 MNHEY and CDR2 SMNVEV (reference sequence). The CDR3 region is CASSPLFRRAYEQYF. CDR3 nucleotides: TGTGCCAGCAGCCCCCTCTTTCGCAGGGCCTACGAGCAGTACTTC.

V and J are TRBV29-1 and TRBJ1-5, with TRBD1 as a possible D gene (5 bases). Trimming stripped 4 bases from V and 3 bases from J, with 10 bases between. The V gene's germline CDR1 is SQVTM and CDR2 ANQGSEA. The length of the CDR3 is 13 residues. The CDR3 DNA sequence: TGCAGCGTTGGTCGGGGGGACAATCAGCCCCAGCATTTT. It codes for CSVGRGDNQPQHF.

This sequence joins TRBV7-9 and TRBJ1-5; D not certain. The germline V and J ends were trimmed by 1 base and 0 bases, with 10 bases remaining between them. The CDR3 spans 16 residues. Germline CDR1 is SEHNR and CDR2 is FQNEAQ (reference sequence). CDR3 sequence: CASSLVDGFSNQPQHF. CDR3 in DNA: TGTGCCAGCAGCTTAGTAGACGGTTTTAGCAATCAGCCCCAGCATTTT.

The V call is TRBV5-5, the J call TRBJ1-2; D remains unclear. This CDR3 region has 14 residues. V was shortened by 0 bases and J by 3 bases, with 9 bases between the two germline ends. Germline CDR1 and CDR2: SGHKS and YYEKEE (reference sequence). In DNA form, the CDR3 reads TGTGCCAGCAGCTTGGGGACCGCAGACTATGGCTACACCTTC. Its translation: CASSLGTADYGYTF.

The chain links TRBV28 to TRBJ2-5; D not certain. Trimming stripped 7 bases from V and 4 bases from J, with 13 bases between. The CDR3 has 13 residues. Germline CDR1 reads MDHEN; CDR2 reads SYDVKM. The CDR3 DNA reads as TGTGCCAGCACTGAGTTACTGATAGAGACCCAGTACTTC. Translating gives CASTELLIETQYF.

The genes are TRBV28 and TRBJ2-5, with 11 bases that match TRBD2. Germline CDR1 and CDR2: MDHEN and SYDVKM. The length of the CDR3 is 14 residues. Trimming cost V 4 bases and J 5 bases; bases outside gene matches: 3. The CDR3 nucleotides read TGTGCCAGCAGTTCACTAGCGGGGGTGGAGACCCAGTACTTC. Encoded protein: CASSSLAGVETQYF.

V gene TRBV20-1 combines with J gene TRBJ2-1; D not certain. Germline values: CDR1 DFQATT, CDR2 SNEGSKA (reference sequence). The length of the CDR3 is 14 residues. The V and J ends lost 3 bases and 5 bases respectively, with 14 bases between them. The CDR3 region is CSASGRFFHNEQFF. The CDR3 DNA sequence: TGCAGTGCTAGTGGCAGGTTTTTTCACAATGAGCAGTTCTTC.

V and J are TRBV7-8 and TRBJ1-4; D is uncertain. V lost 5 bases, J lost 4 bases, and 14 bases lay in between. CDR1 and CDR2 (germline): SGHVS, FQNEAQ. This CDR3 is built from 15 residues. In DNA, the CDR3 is TGTGCCAGCAGCCCAAGTTCGGGGATTAATGAAAAACTGTTTTTT. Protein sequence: CASSPSSGINEKLFF.

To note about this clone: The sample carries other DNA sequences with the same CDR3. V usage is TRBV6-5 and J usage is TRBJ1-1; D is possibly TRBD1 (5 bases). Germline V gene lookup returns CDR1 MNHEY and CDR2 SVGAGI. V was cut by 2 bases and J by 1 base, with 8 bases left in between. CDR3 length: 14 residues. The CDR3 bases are TGTGCCAGCAGTTACGGGGGAGGGAACACTGAAGCTTTCTTT. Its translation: CASSYGGGNTEAFF.

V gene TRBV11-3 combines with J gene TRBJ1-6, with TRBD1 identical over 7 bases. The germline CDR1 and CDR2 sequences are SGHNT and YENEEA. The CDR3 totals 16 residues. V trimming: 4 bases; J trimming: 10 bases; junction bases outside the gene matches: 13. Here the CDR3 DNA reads TGTGCCAGCAGCTCCGGACATGGGACAGTCTTCTCACCCCTCCACTTT. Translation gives CASSSGHGTVFSPLHF.

This CDR3 reads CASSIAATYTDTQYF. CDR3 in DNA: TGTGCCAGTAGTATAGCTGCGACCTACACAGATACGCAGTATTTT. V and J are TRBV19 and TRBJ2-3, with unresolved D. Germline V gene data show CDR1 as LNHDA and CDR2 as SQIVND (reference sequence). Trimming pared 1 base from V and 2 bases from J, leaving 10 bases between. The CDR3 sequence is 15 residues long.

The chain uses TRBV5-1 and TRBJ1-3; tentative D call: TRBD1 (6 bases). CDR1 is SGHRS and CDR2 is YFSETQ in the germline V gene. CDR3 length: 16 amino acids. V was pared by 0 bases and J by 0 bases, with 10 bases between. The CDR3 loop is CASSLGAGVSGNTIYF. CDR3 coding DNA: TGCGCCAGCAGCTTGGGGGCAGGGGTCTCTGGAAACACCATATATTTT.

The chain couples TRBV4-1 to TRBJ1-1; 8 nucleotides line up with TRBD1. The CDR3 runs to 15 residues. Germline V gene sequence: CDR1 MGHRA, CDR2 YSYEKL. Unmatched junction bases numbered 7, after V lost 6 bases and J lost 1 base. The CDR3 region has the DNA TGCGCCAGCAGGAATTTCGGACAGGGGAACACTGAAGCTTTCTTT. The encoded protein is CASRNFGQGNTEAFF.

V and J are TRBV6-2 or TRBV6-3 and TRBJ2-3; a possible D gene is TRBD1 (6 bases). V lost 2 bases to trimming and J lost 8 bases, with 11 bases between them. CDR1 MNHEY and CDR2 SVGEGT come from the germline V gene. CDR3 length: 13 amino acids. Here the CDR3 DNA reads TGTGCCAGCAGTTACCACGAGGGGGTTACGCAGTATTTT. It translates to CASSYHEGVTQYF.

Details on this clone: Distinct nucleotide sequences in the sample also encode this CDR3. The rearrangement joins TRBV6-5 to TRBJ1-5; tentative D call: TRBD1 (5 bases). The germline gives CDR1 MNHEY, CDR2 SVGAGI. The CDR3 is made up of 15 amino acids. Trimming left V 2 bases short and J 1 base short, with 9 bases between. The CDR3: CASSYDRGSNQPQHF. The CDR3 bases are TGTGCCAGCAGTTACGACCGGGGGAGCAATCAGCCCCAGCATTTT.

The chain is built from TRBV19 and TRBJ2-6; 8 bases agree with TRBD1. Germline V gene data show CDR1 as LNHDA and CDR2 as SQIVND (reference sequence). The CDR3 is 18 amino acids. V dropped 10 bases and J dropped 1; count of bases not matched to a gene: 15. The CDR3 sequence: CANPATDRVLSGANVLTF. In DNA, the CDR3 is TGTGCCAACCCCGCCACGGACAGGGTTCTGTCTGGGGCCAACGTCCTGACTTTC.

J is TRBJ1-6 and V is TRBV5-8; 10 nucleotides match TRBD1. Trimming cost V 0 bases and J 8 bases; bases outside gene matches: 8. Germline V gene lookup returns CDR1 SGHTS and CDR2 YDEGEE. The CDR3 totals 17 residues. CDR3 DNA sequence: TGTGCCAGCAGCTTGGTTCCCGGGACAGGGGACCATTCACCCCTCCACTTT. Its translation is CASSLVPGTGDHSPLHF.

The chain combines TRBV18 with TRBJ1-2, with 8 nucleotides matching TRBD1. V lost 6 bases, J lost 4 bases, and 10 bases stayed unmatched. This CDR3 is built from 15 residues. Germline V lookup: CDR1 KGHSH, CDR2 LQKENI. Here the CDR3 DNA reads TGTGCCAGCTCGGAGGGGACAGGTAACTTCTATGGCTACACCTTC. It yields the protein CASSEGTGNFYGYTF.

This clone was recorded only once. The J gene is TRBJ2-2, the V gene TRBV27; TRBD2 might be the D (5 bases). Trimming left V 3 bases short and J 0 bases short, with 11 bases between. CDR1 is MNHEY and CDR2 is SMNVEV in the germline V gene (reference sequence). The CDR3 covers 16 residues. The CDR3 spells CASSFRGLTNTGELFF. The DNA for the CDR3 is TGTGCCAGCAGTTTTCGGGGTCTTACGAACACCGGGGAGCTGTTTTTT.

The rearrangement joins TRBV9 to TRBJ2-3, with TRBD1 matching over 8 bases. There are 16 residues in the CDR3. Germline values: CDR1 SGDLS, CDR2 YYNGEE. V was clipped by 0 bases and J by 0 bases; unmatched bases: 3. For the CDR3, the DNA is TGTGCCAGCAGCGTAGCAGGGGGCTCTAGCACAGATACGCAGTATTTT. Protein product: CASSVAGGSSTDTQYF.

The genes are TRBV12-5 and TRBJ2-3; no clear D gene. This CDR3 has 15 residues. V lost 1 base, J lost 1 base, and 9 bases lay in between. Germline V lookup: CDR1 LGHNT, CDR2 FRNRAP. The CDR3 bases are TGTGCTAGTGGTTTGGGAAGGACCCGCACAGATACGCAGTATTTT. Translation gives CASGLGRTRTDTQYF.

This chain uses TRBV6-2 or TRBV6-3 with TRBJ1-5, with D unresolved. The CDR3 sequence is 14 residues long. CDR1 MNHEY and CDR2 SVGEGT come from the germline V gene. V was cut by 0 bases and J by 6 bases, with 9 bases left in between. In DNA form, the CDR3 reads TGTGCCAGCAGTTACTCGGGGTCCGGTCAGCCCCAGCATTTT. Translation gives CASSYSGSGQPQHF.